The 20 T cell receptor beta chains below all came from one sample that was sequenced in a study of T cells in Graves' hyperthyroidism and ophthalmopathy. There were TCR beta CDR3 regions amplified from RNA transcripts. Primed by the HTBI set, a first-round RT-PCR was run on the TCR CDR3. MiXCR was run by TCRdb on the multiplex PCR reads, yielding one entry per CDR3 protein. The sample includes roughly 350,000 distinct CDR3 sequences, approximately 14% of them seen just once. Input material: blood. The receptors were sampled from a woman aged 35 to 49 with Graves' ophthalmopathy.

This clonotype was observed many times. CDR3 residues: CASSQQGFRTDTQYF. In DNA form, the CDR3 reads TGTGCCAGCTCACAACAGGGGTTTCGCACAGATACGCAGTATTTT. The chain combines TRBV6-1 with TRBJ2-3; TRBD1 agrees at 7 bases. V gave up 8 bases and J gave up 1 base; unmatched junction bases: 9. CDR1 MNHNS and CDR2 SASEGT come from the germline V gene. The CDR3 extends over 15 amino acids.

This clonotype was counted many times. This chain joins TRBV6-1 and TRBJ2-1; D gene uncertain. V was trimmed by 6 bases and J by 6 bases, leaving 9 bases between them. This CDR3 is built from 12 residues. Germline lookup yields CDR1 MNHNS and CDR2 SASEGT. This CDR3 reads CASSFGPNEQFF. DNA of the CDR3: TGTGCCAGCAGCTTCGGGCCCAATGAGCAGTTCTTC.

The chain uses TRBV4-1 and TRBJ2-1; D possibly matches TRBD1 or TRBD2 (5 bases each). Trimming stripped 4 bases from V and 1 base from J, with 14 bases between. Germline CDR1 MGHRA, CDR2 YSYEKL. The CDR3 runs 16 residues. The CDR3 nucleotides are TGCGCCAGCAGCCTCCGGGACGCGAGATCCTACAATGAGCAGTTCTTC. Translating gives CASSLRDARSYNEQFF.

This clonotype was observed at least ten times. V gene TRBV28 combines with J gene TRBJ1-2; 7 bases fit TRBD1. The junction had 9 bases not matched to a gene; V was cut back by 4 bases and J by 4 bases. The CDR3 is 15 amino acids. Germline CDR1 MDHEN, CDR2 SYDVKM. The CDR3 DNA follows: TGTGCCAGCAGTTCGACAGGGAGAACGGGCTATGGCTACACCTTC. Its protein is CASSSTGRTGYGYTF.

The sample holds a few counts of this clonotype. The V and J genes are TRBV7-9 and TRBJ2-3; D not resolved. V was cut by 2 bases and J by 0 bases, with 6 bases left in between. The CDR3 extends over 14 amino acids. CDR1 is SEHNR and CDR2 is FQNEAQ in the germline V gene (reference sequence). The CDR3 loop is CASSLTTSTDTQYF. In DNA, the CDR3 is TGTGCCAGCAGCTTAACCACTAGCACAGATACGCAGTATTTT.

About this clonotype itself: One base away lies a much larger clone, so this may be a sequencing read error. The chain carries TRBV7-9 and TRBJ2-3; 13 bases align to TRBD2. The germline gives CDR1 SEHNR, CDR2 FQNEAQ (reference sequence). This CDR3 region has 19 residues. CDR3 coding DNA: TGTACCAGCAGCTTAGGGACTAGCGGGGCTCTCTACGGCACAGATACGCAGTATTTT. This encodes CTSSLGTSGALYGTDTQYF.

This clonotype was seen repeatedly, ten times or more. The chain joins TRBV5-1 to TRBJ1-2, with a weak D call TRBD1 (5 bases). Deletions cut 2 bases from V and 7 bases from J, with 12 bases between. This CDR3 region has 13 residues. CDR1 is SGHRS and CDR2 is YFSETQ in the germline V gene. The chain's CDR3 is CASSFQGEFGYTF. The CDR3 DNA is TGCGCCAGCAGCTTCCAGGGTGAATTTGGCTACACCTTC.

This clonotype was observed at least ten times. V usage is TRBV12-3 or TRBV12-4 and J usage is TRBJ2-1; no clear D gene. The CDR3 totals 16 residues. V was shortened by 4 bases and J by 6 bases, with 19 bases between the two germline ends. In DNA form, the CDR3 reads TGTGCCAGCAGTTCTCGAACCCCTCCCTTCGGCAATGAGCAGTTCTTC. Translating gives CASSSRTPPFGNEQFF.

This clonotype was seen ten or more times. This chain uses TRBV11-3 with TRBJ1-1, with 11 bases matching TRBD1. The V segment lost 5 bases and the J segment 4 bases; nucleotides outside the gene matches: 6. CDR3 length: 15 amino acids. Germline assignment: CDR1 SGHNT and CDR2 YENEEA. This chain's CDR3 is CASSPDGTGGTEAFF. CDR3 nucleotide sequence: TGTGCCAGCAGCCCGGACGGGACAGGGGGCACTGAAGCTTTCTTT.

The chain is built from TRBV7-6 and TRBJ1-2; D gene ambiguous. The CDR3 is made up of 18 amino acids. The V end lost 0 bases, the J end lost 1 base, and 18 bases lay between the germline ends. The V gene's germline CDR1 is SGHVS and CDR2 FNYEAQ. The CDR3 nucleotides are TGTGCCAGCAGCTTAGCCTTTAGTCAGATCCATTATAACTATGGCTACACCTTC. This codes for CASSLAFSQIHYNYGYTF.

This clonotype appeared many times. CDR3 sequence reads: CASSLALRGSNQPQHF. As DNA, the CDR3 is TGTGCCAGCAGCTTAGCGTTGAGGGGCAGCAATCAGCCCCAGCATTTT. V and J are TRBV7-8 and TRBJ1-5, with a tentative D call TRBD1 (5 bases). This CDR3 region has 16 residues. Trimming shortened V by 0 bases and J by 1 base, and 10 bases separated the two germline ends. CDR1 is SGHVS and CDR2 is FQNEAQ in the germline V gene.

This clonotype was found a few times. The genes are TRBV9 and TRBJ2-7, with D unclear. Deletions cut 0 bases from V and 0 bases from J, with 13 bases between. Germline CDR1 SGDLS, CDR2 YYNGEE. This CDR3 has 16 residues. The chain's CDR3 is CASSVAKDAISYEQYF. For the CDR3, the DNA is TGTGCCAGCAGCGTAGCTAAGGACGCAATCTCCTACGAGCAGTACTTC.

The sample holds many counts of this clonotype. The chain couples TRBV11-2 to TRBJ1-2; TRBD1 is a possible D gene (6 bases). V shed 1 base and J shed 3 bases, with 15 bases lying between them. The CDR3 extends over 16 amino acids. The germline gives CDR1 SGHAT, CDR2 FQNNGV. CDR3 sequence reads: CASSLGLRGGDYGYTF. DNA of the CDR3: TGTGCCAGCAGCTTAGGATTAAGAGGGGGTGACTATGGCTACACCTTC.

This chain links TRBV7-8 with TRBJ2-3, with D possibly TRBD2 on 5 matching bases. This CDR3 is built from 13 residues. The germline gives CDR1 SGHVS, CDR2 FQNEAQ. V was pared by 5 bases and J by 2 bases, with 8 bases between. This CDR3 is CASSRGITDTQYF. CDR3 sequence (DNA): TGTGCCAGCAGCCGAGGGATCACAGATACGCAGTATTTT.

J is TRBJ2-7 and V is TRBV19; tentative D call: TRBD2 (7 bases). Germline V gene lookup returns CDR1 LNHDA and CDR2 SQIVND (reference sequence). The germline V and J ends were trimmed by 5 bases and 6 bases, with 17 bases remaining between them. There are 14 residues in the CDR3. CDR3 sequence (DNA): TGTGCCAGTAGTGTGGGGGGGGCCCGTACCGAGCAGTACTTC. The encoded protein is CASSVGGARTEQYF.

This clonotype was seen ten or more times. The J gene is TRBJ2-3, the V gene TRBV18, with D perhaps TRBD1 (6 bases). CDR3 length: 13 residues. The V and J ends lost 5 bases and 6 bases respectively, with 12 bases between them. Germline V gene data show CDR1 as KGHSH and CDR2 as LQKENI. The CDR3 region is CASSETGSDTQYF. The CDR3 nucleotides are TGTGCCAGCTCAGAAACAGGGTCCGATACGCAGTATTTT.

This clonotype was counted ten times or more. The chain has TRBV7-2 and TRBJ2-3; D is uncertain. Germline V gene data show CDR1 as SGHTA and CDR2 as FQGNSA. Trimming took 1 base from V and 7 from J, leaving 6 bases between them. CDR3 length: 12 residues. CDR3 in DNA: TGTGCCAGCAGCTTAGTGGGTTATACGCAGTATTTT. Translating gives CASSLVGYTQYF.

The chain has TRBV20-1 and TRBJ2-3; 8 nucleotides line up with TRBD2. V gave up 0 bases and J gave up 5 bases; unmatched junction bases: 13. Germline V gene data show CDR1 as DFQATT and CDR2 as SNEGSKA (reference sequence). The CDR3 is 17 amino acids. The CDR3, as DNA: TGCAGTGCTAGAGATCCAGCGGGAGTTCTCCGGGGAGATACGCAGTATTTT. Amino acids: CSARDPAGVLRGDTQYF.

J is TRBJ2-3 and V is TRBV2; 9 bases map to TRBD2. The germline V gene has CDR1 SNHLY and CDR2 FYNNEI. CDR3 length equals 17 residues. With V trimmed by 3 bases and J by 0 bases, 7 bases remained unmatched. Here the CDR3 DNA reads TGTGCCAGCAGTGACCCCCAAGCGGGGGGAAGCACAGATACGCAGTATTTT. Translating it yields CASSDPQAGGSTDTQYF.

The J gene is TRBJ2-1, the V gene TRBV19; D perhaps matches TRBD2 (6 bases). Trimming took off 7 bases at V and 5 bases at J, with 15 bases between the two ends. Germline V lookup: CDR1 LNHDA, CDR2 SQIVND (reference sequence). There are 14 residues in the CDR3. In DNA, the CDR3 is TGTGCCAGTAAGATGGTAGCGGAAGACAATGAGCAGTTCTTC. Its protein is CASKMVAEDNEQFF. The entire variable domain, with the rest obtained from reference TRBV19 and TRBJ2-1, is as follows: DGGITQSPKYLFRKEGQNVTLSCEQNLNHDAMYWYRQDPGQGLRLIYYSQIVNDFQKGDIAEGYSVSREKKESFPLTVTSAQKNPTAFYLCASKMVAEDNEQFFGPGTRLTVL.